This is a list of T cell receptor beta chains from one sample in a study of T cells after yellow fever vaccination. Each CDR3 protein gets one entry after TCRdb re-called the 5' RACE reads with MiXCR. The sample shows 450,000 to 600,000 distinct CDR3 sequences, roughly a sixth of them seen only once. The source material was PBMCs, sampled 5 to 6 days after the first yellow fever vaccination. The receptors shown here come from a man between 18 and 35 years old who received the YFV17D yellow fever vaccine. CDR3s include the opening cysteine and the closing phenylalanine or tryptophan. D genes are given only for firm matches.

len | d_gene | j_gene | v_gene | CDR3aa
13 | . | TRBJ2-7 | TRBV7-2 | CASSFSLGYEQYF
16 | . | TRBJ2-1 | TRBV27 | CASRKRDRSSYNEQFF
15 | . | TRBJ1-1 | TRBV6-1 | CASSEDRPQNTEAFF
18 | . | TRBJ2-3 | TRBV11-2 | CASSPFGQSILATDTQYF
13 | . | TRBJ1-1 | TRBV6-6 | CASSSNRATEAFF
17 | TRBD2 | TRBJ2-1 | TRBV4-3 | CASSQDLWLAGYNEQFF
16 | TRBD1 | TRBJ1-1 | TRBV19 | CASSIGIGTGATEAFF
15 | TRBD1 | TRBJ2-7 | TRBV20-1 | CSARDRGRGRYEQYF
16 | TRBD1 | TRBJ2-5 | TRBV4-3 | CASSRTSGTGGETQYF
13 | . | TRBJ2-5 | TRBV7-2 | CASSWEGWKTQYF
13 | TRBD2 | TRBJ2-1 | TRBV19 | CASSTGLNNEQFF
15 | . | TRBJ2-5 | TRBV5-1 | CASSLSPTYQETQYF
14 | . | TRBJ1-1 | TRBV5-1 | CASSSQASHTEAFF
12 | . | TRBJ1-6 | TRBV7-9 | CASSSRDSPLHF
13 | . | TRBJ2-5 | TRBV7-9 | CASSPHRAETQYF
14 | . | TRBJ2-1 | TRBV24-1 | CATRGRSSYNEQFF
15 | . | TRBJ1-5 | TRBV5-1 | CASSLASGGDQPQHF
15 | . | TRBJ2-2 | TRBV7-9 | CASSLTGTLTGELFF
16 | TRBD1 | TRBJ1-2 | TRBV7-2 | CASSSGGQGTNYGYTF
14 | . | TRBJ2-2 | TRBV12-3/TRBV12-4 | CASRLGENTGELFF
15 | . | TRBJ1-2 | TRBV6-1 | CASLGVGPDNYGYTF
14 | TRBD2 | TRBJ2-3 | TRBV12-3/TRBV12-4 | CASTWVLALDTQYF
15 | TRBD2 | TRBJ2-7 | TRBV4-3 | CASSQDPSGGYEQYF
14 | . | TRBJ2-3 | TRBV4-1 | CASSQDPGEDTQYF
16 | . | TRBJ1-3 | TRBV7-9 | CASSLPTSSSGNTIYF
16 | . | TRBJ2-1 | TRBV27 | CASSRLVSGSYNEQFF